This entry is about one T cell receptor (beta chain). Its antigen is unknown. Repertoires were generated with immunoSEQ multiplex PCR, while TCRdb's copy carries only in-frame clones and drops some. The sample has around 1.9 million clones, approximately 94% seen once. This specimen belongs to a study of shared clonotypes between healthy human individuals. Study-wide results and caveats: Represented diversity (both genetic and exposure-history) was limited by the small number of donors.

The length of the CDR3 is 17 residues. CDR1 and CDR2 from the germline V gene are SGHRS and YFSETQ. The J segment lost 0 bases and the V segment lost 4 bases, leaving 10 bases of the junction unmatched. Naive CD8 cells lacked CD45RO and underwent positive selection for CCR7, leaving out terminally differentiated effector memory CD45RA+ cells. Adults of Caucasian background living in Nashville, Tennessee made up all donors. This receptor was obtained from a man between 18 and 29 years old in good health. Some clones in this sample may be carry-over from other donors' samples. Sequencing input: naive CD8+ T cells from PBMCs. V gene TRBV5-1 combines with J gene TRBJ2-1, with 7 positions matching TRBD2. The CDR3 DNA reads as TGCGCCAGCAGCCATGTGAGGAGGGAGGGCTCCTACAATGAGCAGTTCTTC. Encoded protein: CASSHVRREGSYNEQFF.